This entry lists 18 T cell receptor beta chains sequenced from one sample in a study of control samples from healthy donors and cancer patients. The repertoire was sequenced with immunoSEQ multiplex PCR; TCRdb's copy has only in-frame clones and lacks some. Of fewer than 90,000 clones listed, 85% to 90% were seen once; the top ten hold under 2.5%. Sequences were obtained from PBMCs. These TCRs come from a woman in her fifties or sixties with head and neck cancer.

This clone showed up just a few times. Additional DNA sequences in this sample encode the identical CDR3. The rearrangement links TRBV11-3 to TRBJ2-1; D call uncertain. V lost 4 bases and J lost 4, with 8 bases in between. Germline loops: CDR1 SGHNT, CDR2 YENEEA. The CDR3 has 13 residues. This chain's CDR3 is CASSSRRYNEQFF. CDR3 nucleotides: TGTGCCAGCAGCTCTCGAAGATACAATGAGCAGTTCTTC.

The J gene is TRBJ2-7, the V gene TRBV6-1, with 7 bases identical to TRBD1. J lost 4 bases, V lost 2 bases, and 11 bases had no gene match. The CDR3 has 16 residues. Germline values: CDR1 MNHNS, CDR2 SASEGT. CDR3 loop: CASSEKGDSSFYEQYF. The DNA of the CDR3 is TGTGCCAGCAGTGAAAAGGGGGACAGCTCTTTTTACGAGCAGTACTTC.

V gene TRBV19 combines with J gene TRBJ2-1, with TRBD1 matching over 7 bases. The length of the CDR3 is 16 residues. Germline-derived CDR1 and CDR2 are LNHDA and SQIVND (reference sequence). Trimming took 4 bases from V and 3 from J; bases not matched to a gene: 9. This CDR3 is CASSTQEGGFYNEQFF. CDR3 DNA: TGTGCCAGTAGTACCCAGGAAGGGGGCTTCTACAATGAGCAGTTCTTC.

The gene calls are TRBV4-3 and TRBJ2-7; D not resolved. Germline loops: CDR1 LGHNA, CDR2 YSLEER. CDR3 length: 13 amino acids. Trimming cost V 1 base and J 4 bases, with 8 bases left between them. In DNA form, the CDR3 reads TGCGCCAGCAGCCAAGCACTCGGGTACGAGCAGTACTTC. Translating it yields CASSQALGYEQYF.

The V gene is TRBV29-1, the J gene TRBJ2-3; D is unresolved. The V gene lost 8 bases and the J gene lost 0 bases, with 12 bases spanning the gap. CDR3 size: 13 residues. Germline values: CDR1 SQVTM, CDR2 ANQGSEA. CDR3 amino acids: CSTSFSSTDTQYF. CDR3 nucleotide sequence: TGCAGCACCAGCTTTTCTAGCACAGATACGCAGTATTTT.

The V and J genes are TRBV19 and TRBJ2-1; the D gene is possibly TRBD1 (6 bases). The CDR3 runs 15 residues. Germline loops: CDR1 LNHDA, CDR2 SQIVND (reference sequence). V shed 1 base and J shed 5 bases, with 12 bases lying between them. The CDR3 loop is CASSIVHRTDNEQFF. In DNA form, the CDR3 reads TGTGCCAGTAGTATAGTGCACAGGACAGACAATGAGCAGTTCTTC.

J is TRBJ1-1 and V is TRBV19; D remains ambiguous. Trimming took 5 bases from V and 1 from J, leaving 17 bases between them. Germline CDR1 is LNHDA and CDR2 is SQIVND (reference sequence). The CDR3 runs 16 residues. CDR3 protein: CASSPPGQAKNTEAFF. The CDR3 bases are TGTGCCAGTAGTCCCCCCGGGCAGGCCAAGAACACTGAAGCTTTCTTT.

V usage is TRBV6-1 and J usage is TRBJ1-6; D call uncertain. This CDR3 region has 15 residues. Trimming removed 0 bases from V and 6 bases from J, with 9 bases in between. Looked up from germline, CDR1 is MNHNS and CDR2 is SASEGT. Here the CDR3 reads CASSEAVEGNSPLHF. The DNA for the CDR3 is TGTGCCAGCAGTGAAGCGGTCGAGGGTAATTCACCCCTCCACTTT.

The rearrangement joins TRBV7-2 to TRBJ2-1, with 10 bases identical to TRBD2. Germline V gene data show CDR1 as SGHTA and CDR2 as FQGNSA. Trimming removed 2 bases from V and 12 bases from J; junction bases left unmatched: 4. CDR3 length equals 13 residues. The CDR3 DNA reads as TGTGCCAGCAGCTTACTAGCGGGAGCCGGGCAGTTCTTC. Residues: CASSLLAGAGQFF.

This rearrangement joins TRBV4-2 to TRBJ2-1; D not resolved. The CDR3 is made up of 14 amino acids. The germline V gene encodes CDR1 LGHNA and CDR2 YNFKEQ. V was shortened by 0 bases and J by 6 bases, with 9 bases between the two germline ends. For the CDR3, the DNA is TGTGCCAGCAGCCAAGATGCAGCCCGCAATGAGCAGTTCTTC. It translates to CASSQDAARNEQFF.

The rearrangement joins TRBV24-1 to TRBJ2-3, with D perhaps TRBD1 or TRBD2 (5 bases each). CDR1 is KGHDR, CDR2 SFDVKD, per germline. CDR3 length equals 14 residues. V was cut by 5 bases and J by 6 bases, with 14 bases left in between. The CDR3 spells CATSAATRGDTQYF. The CDR3 nucleotides read TGTGCCACCAGTGCCGCTACTCGGGGCGATACGCAGTATTTT.

About this clone itself: This specimen includes other DNA sequences encoding the same CDR3. CDR3 bases: TGTGCCAGTACCCCTTCTCCCCAGGGAGGGCAGCCCCAGCATTTT. Amino acid sequence: CASTPSPQGGQPQHF. This chain links TRBV19 with TRBJ1-5; possible D gene TRBD1, 5 bases. Germline V gives CDR1 LNHDA, CDR2 SQIVND (reference sequence). With 7 bases removed from V and 7 bases from J, the gap between germline ends came to 20 bases. There are 15 residues in the CDR3.

The V gene is TRBV7-8, the J gene TRBJ2-7; 10 bases are shared with TRBD1. In germline, CDR1 is SGHVS, CDR2 FQNEAQ. The CDR3 has 14 residues. V gave up 5 bases and J gave up 5 bases; unmatched junction bases: 6. The CDR3 DNA reads TGTGCCAGCAGCCACCGGGACAGGGGACACGAGCAGTACTTC. Protein sequence: CASSHRDRGHEQYF. Full variable domain (outside the CDR3, taken from reference TRBV7-8 and TRBJ2-7): GAGVSQSPRYKVAKRGQDVALRCDPISGHVSLFWYQQALGQGPEFLTYFQNEAQLDKSGLPSDRFFAERPEGSVSTLKIQRTQQEDSAVYLCASSHRDRGHEQYFGPGTRLTVT.

The rearrangement links TRBV19 to TRBJ2-3, with D perhaps matching TRBD1 or TRBD2 (5 bases each). The ends were cut back, 8 bases at V and 5 bases at J, with 11 bases in the middle. Germline lookup yields CDR1 LNHDA and CDR2 SQIVND (reference sequence). The CDR3 consists of 12 residues. The DNA of the CDR3 is TGTGCCAGTTACCGGGACGGAGATACGCAGTATTTT. This sequence encodes CASYRDGDTQYF. The full variable domain, completed using reference TRBV19 and TRBJ2-3, is DGGITQSPKYLFRKEGQNVTLSCEQNLNHDAMYWYRQDPGQGLRLIYYSQIVNDFQKGDIAEGYSVSREKKESFPLTVTSAQKNPTAFYLCASYRDGDTQYFGPGTRLTVL.

The rearrangement links TRBV30 to TRBJ2-3, with 7 bases identical to TRBD1. Germline V gene lookup returns CDR1 GTSNPN and CDR2 SVGIG (reference sequence). This CDR3 is 15 amino acids long. V lost 1 base, J lost 5 bases, and 9 bases stayed unmatched. The CDR3 coding sequence is TGTGCCTGGAGTGCGGCAGGGGGTTTACGAGATACGCAGTATTTT. It yields the protein CAWSAAGGLRDTQYF.

The table lists this clone with a count of one. The chain uses TRBV11-1 and TRBJ2-7, with D possibly matching TRBD1 (6 bases). V dropped 5 bases and J dropped 1 base, with 9 bases sitting between them. The length of the CDR3 is 13 residues. The germline V gene encodes CDR1 SGHAT and CDR2 FQDESV (reference sequence). CDR3 coding DNA: TGTGCCAGCAGCGTGACAGGTTCCTACGAGCAGTACTTC. Protein sequence: CASSVTGSYEQYF.

The genes are TRBV11-1 and TRBJ2-5, with D unresolved. Between the trimmed V and J ends, which lost 1 base and 2 bases, there was a span of 8 bases. Per the germline V gene, CDR1 is SGHAT and CDR2 is FQDESV (reference sequence). CDR3 length: 14 amino acids. The CDR3 DNA is TGTGCCAGCAGCTTAGATGGGTATCAAGAGACCCAGTACTTC. It is translated as CASSLDGYQETQYF.

The gene calls are TRBV28 and TRBJ2-7, with D possibly matching TRBD2 (6 bases). Germline V CDR1 and CDR2: MDHEN, SYDVKM. V lost 8 bases and J 2 bases, leaving 19 bases between the germline ends. The CDR3 is 15 amino acids. The CDR3 DNA follows: TGTGCCAGCTTGGCCCCGGGGGACGGGACCTACGAGCAGTACTTC. Translating it yields CASLAPGDGTYEQYF.